This TCR beta chain was retrieved from a study of blood T cell repertoires in COVID-19. Study background: Samples came from the United States, Italy and Spain, spanning acute and convalescent COVID-19. T cells, B-cell-depleted T cells, or PBMCs supplied cDNA or gDNA.

In the original analysis: Amplification of reference gene primers provided the estimated nucleated cell counts. The repertoire was sequenced with immunoSEQ multiplex PCR; TCRdb's copy has only in-frame clones and lacks some. The V and J calls and clone size come from that table; D and trimming were worked out from the DNA. The sample has tens of thousands of clones, approximately 88% seen once. The CDR3 spans 16 residues. Germline V gene data show CDR1 as SGHDT and CDR2 as YYEEEE. Trimming removed 0 bases from V and 7 bases from J, with 16 bases in between. The sequenced sample was peripheral blood. The sequence was obtained from a man in his 70s with acute or convalescent COVID-19. The gene calls are TRBV5-6 and TRBJ1-4; possible D gene TRBD1, 6 bases. The CDR3 nucleotides read TGTGCCAGCAGCTTGGGCAACAGGGTGGTCGGTGAAAAACTGTTTTTT. The encoded protein is CASSLGNRVVGEKLFF.